These 30 T cell receptor beta chains came from one sample sequenced in a study of early T cells in non-severe SARS-CoV-2 infection (dated by TCRdb to the early 2020s). The library was generated by 5' RACE. This sample was sequenced with a NextSeq 500. In TCRdb, the public reads were trimmed at Q25 with fastp and aligned with MiXCR, with productive beta chains retained. Every CDR3 protein is listed once, alongside the most common genes and DNA of its rows. The sample contains fewer than 100,000 distinct CDR3 sequences, around 9.9% of them found a single time. About 4.8% of the sample goes to the ten largest clones. Sequenced: whole blood. Every receptor here comes from an adult who was a healthcare worker with PCR-confirmed SARS-CoV-2 infection or an uninfected control (not recorded which).

This clonotype was detected a few times. The chain uses TRBV18 and TRBJ2-5; no firm D call. V lost 2 bases, J lost 4 bases, and 11 bases lay in between. This CDR3 is 14 amino acids long. In germline, CDR1 is KGHSH, CDR2 LQKENI. The CDR3 is CASSPRAARETQYF. The CDR3 region has the DNA TGTGCCAGCTCACCAAGGGCAGCGCGAGAGACCCAGTACTTC.

This clonotype was counted many times. The CDR3 reads CASTPRGTDEQFF. The CDR3 DNA reads TGTGCCAGCACTCCTAGAGGGACGGATGAGCAGTTCTTC. The rearrangement joins TRBV12-3 or TRBV12-4 to TRBJ2-1, with D possibly being TRBD1 or TRBD2 (5 bases each). This CDR3 comprises 13 residues. Trimming shortened V by 7 bases and J by 8 bases, and 15 bases separated the two germline ends.

This clonotype has at least ten counts. The chain combines TRBV12-3 or TRBV12-4 with TRBJ2-1; unclear D gene. The V and J ends lost 3 bases and 0 bases respectively, with 12 bases between them. The CDR3 is made up of 16 amino acids. DNA of the CDR3: TGTGCCAGCAGTTTCGGCCCTATCCACTCCTACAATGAGCAGTTCTTC. Protein: CASSFGPIHSYNEQFF.

This clonotype was picked up many times. V is TRBV20-1 and J is TRBJ2-4; perhaps TRBD2 as D (7 bases). Deletions cut 1 base from V and 0 bases from J, with 22 bases between. Germline V gene data show CDR1 as DFQATT and CDR2 as SNEGSKA (reference sequence). The CDR3 loop spans 19 amino acids. This CDR3 reads CSARVAGDNWGLAKNIQYF. The CDR3 DNA sequence: TGCAGTGCTAGAGTCGCGGGAGATAATTGGGGGCTAGCCAAAAACATTCAGTACTTC.

This clonotype was counted ten times or more. The gene calls are TRBV30 and TRBJ1-2, with 7 bases lining up with TRBD1. The CDR3 has 13 amino acids. Germline V gene data show CDR1 as GTSNPN and CDR2 as SVGIG (reference sequence). With V trimmed by 0 bases and J by 9 bases, 7 bases remained unmatched. The CDR3 protein is CAWSVDREVRYTF. CDR3 in DNA: TGTGCCTGGAGTGTCGACAGGGAGGTGCGCTACACCTTC. Filled out from reference TRBV30 and TRBJ1-2, the complete variable domain reads SQTIHQWPATLVQPVGSPLSLECTVEGTSNPNLYWYRQAAGRGLQLLFYSVGIGQISSEVPQNLSASRPQDRQFILSSKKLLLSDSGFYLCAWSVDREVRYTFGSGTRLTVV.

This clonotype was seen only a few times. J is TRBJ2-2 and V is TRBV11-2; D gene ambiguous. Germline loops: CDR1 SGHAT, CDR2 FQNNGV. V shed 5 bases and J shed 1 base, with 5 bases lying between them. There are 13 residues in the CDR3. CDR3 DNA: TGTGCCAGCAGCACCTGGAACACCGGGGAGCTGTTTTTT. Its protein is CASSTWNTGELFF.

V usage is TRBV5-4 and J usage is TRBJ2-1, with D maybe TRBD2 (6 bases). Germline lookup yields CDR1 SGHNT and CDR2 YYREEE (reference sequence). V shed 4 bases and J shed 9 bases, with 11 bases lying between them. The CDR3 loop spans 12 amino acids. The DNA of the CDR3 is TGTGCCAGCAGCCAAAGGGAGGCTGAGCAGTTCTTC. Its translation is CASSQREAEQFF.

The chain recombines TRBV5-1 with TRBJ2-5, with TRBD1 matching 7 bases. The germline gives CDR1 SGHRS, CDR2 YFSETQ. The CDR3 length is 15 residues. The trim removed 3 bases at V and 4 bases at J, leaving 9 bases unmatched. The CDR3 protein is CASSSETGLAETQYF. Written as DNA, the CDR3 is TGCGCCAGCAGCTCCGAGACAGGGCTAGCAGAGACCCAGTACTTC.

In this sample, this clonotype turned up many times. V gene TRBV12-3 or TRBV12-4 combines with J gene TRBJ1-3; D is undetermined. This CDR3 comprises 11 residues. V was shortened by 5 bases and J by 10 bases, with 9 bases between the two germline ends. This CDR3 reads CASSALRTIYF. CDR3 DNA sequence: TGTGCCAGCAGTGCGCTGCGGACCATATATTTT.

This clonotype was observed at least ten times. The CDR3 region is CASSLGGERQPQHF. DNA of the CDR3: TGTGCCAGCTCACTAGGGGGGGAGCGACAGCCCCAGCATTTT. This rearrangement joins TRBV18 to TRBJ1-5, with D perhaps matching TRBD1 (6 bases). Between the trimmed V and J ends, which lost 4 bases and 7 bases, there was a span of 14 bases. Germline assignment: CDR1 KGHSH and CDR2 LQKENI. CDR3 length: 14 residues.

This clonotype has at least ten counts. The V and J genes are TRBV12-3 or TRBV12-4 and TRBJ1-5, with 8 bases lining up with TRBD1. CDR3 length: 14 residues. The V gene end was trimmed by 6 bases and the J gene end by 4 bases; junction bases not matched to a gene: 5. CDR3 DNA sequence: TGTGCCAGCAGGATGACAGGGGCGAATCAGCCCCAGCATTTT. Translating it yields CASRMTGANQPQHF.

This clonotype was detected only a few times. This sequence joins TRBV2 and TRBJ1-3, with D unclear. There are 13 residues in the CDR3. Trimming removed 8 bases from V and 3 bases from J, with 11 bases in between. Germline V gives CDR1 SNHLY, CDR2 FYNNEI. The DNA of the CDR3 is TGTGCCAGCTTAGATGCAAATGGAAACACCATATATTTT. This encodes CASLDANGNTIYF.

This clonotype was seen only a few times. The chain has TRBV20-1 and TRBJ2-1; the match to TRBD2 covers 14 bases. Germline V CDR1 and CDR2: DFQATT, SNEGSKA (reference sequence). The CDR3 runs to 15 residues. V lost 5 bases, J lost 4 bases, and 4 bases stayed unmatched. The CDR3 bases are TGCAGTGCTCCCCGACTAGCGGGAGGGTACAATGAGCAGTTCTTC. It specifies CSAPRLAGGYNEQFF.

This clonotype was seen many times. J is TRBJ2-3 and V is TRBV11-2; the D gene is possibly TRBD2 (6 bases). Germline V gene sequence: CDR1 SGHAT, CDR2 FQNNGV. This CDR3 contains 13 residues. V dropped 1 base and J dropped 4 bases, with 6 bases sitting between them. The DNA of the CDR3 is TGTGCCAGCAGCTTAGGACTAGCAGATACGCAGTATTTT. Protein sequence: CASSLGLADTQYF.

This clonotype was counted at least ten times. The chain has TRBV3-1 and TRBJ1-2, with D perhaps matching TRBD1 (6 bases). The germline V gene has CDR1 LGHDT and CDR2 YNNKEL (reference sequence). Trimming cost V 1 base and J 0 bases, with 9 bases left between them. The CDR3 has 15 residues. The DNA of the CDR3 is TGTGCCAGCAGCCAAGGGAGACAGGCTAACTATGGCTACACCTTC. Translated: CASSQGRQANYGYTF.

Many counts were recorded for this clonotype. The J gene is TRBJ2-7, the V gene TRBV30, with 9 positions matching TRBD1. CDR3 length: 13 amino acids. V shed 5 bases, J shed 6 bases, and the junction held 8 bases outside the gene matches. From germline, CDR1 is GTSNPN and CDR2 SVGIG (reference sequence). The CDR3 DNA reads as TGTGCCTGGGCAGCCGTGACAGGGGGCGAGCAGTACTTC. Amino acid sequence: CAWAAVTGGEQYF.

This chain uses TRBV5-5 with TRBJ1-2; tentative D call: TRBD1 (6 bases). CDR1 is SGHKS, CDR2 YYEKEE, per germline (reference sequence). Trimming removed 1 base from V and 5 bases from J, with 12 bases in between. This CDR3 is built from 14 residues. Written as DNA, the CDR3 is TGTGCCAGCAGCTTGACGGGGGCCAGTTATGGCTACACCTTC. It translates to CASSLTGASYGYTF.

The table lists this clonotype with many counts. The J gene is TRBJ2-5, the V gene TRBV20-1; 7 bases agree with TRBD2. The CDR3 is 14 residues long. Germline CDR1 is DFQATT and CDR2 is SNEGSKA (reference sequence). With V trimmed by 3 bases and J by 5 bases, 9 bases remained unmatched. CDR3 sequence (DNA): TGCAGTGCTAGTAGGGGAGGGCCTGGGGAGACCCAGTACTTC. Protein: CSASRGGPGETQYF.

The V and J genes are TRBV10-3 and TRBJ2-2, with unresolved D. This CDR3 spans 12 amino acids. Germline loops: CDR1 ENHRY, CDR2 SYGVKD. Deletions cut 8 bases from V and 7 bases from J, with 11 bases between. The CDR3 is CAISTEGGELFF. The DNA for the CDR3 is TGTGCCATCTCAACAGAAGGCGGGGAGCTGTTTTTT.

At least ten counts were recorded for this clonotype. This chain links TRBV12-3 or TRBV12-4 with TRBJ2-5; D is unresolved. This CDR3 has 13 residues. V gave up 1 base and J gave up 4 bases, with 7 bases separating them. This CDR3 reads CASSLGQVETQYF. Written as DNA, the CDR3 is TGTGCCAGCAGTTTAGGTCAGGTAGAGACCCAGTACTTC.

Many counts were recorded for this clonotype. The V call is TRBV25-1, the J call TRBJ2-3, with 9 bases that match TRBD2. Germline trimming cut 2 bases from V and 2 bases from J; bases unmatched to any gene: 2. The CDR3 spans 15 residues. Germline V gene sequence: CDR1 MGHDK, CDR2 SYGVNS. CDR3 amino acids: CASSELAGHTDTQYF. CDR3 coding DNA: TGTGCCAGCAGTGAACTAGCGGGACACACAGATACGCAGTATTTT.

This clonotype was observed a few times. The gene calls are TRBV6-4 and TRBJ2-2; D not certain. Trimming took off 6 bases at V and 1 base at J, with 6 bases between the two ends. Germline-derived CDR1 and CDR2 are MRHNA and SNTAGT. The CDR3 runs to 13 residues. Written as DNA, the CDR3 is TGTGCCAGCAGGCCACAGAACACCGGGGAGCTGTTTTTT. It specifies CASRPQNTGELFF.

Many counts were recorded for this clonotype. The chain combines TRBV30 with TRBJ1-1, with 7 bases lining up with TRBD1. The CDR3 sequence is 15 residues long. With 4 bases clipped from V and 3 bases from J, the junction kept 11 bases outside the gene matches. Germline assignment: CDR1 GTSNPN and CDR2 SVGIG (reference sequence). For the CDR3, the DNA is TGTGCCTGGAATCCCACAAGGGGGCGGTACACTGAAGCTTTCTTT. Amino acids: CAWNPTRGRYTEAFF. Drawing the rest from reference TRBV30 and TRBJ1-1, the complete variable domain is SQTIHQWPATLVQPVGSPLSLECTVEGTSNPNLYWYRQAAGRGLQLLFYSVGIGQISSEVPQNLSASRPQDRQFILSSKKLLLSDSGFYLCAWNPTRGRYTEAFFGQGTRLTVV.

The rearrangement joins TRBV18 to TRBJ2-1; TRBD2 matches 7 bases. CDR3 size: 16 residues. Unmatched junction bases numbered 9, after V lost 0 bases and J lost 7 bases. Germline V gene lookup returns CDR1 KGHSH and CDR2 LQKENI. The CDR3 loop reads CASSPPLAMGLNEQFF. In DNA form, the CDR3 reads TGTGCCAGCTCACCACCACTAGCAATGGGACTAAATGAGCAGTTCTTC.

This clonotype was recorded many times. The chain combines TRBV12-5 with TRBJ2-1, with TRBD2 matching over 14 bases. V shed 3 bases and J 6 bases; nucleotides not matched to a gene: 4. This CDR3 contains 16 residues. Germline CDR1 and CDR2: LGHNT and FRNRAP. DNA of the CDR3: TGTGCTAGTGGTTTTGGACTAGCGGGAGGTGTCAATGAGCAGTTCTTC. Its translation is CASGFGLAGGVNEQFF.

This clonotype has only a few counts. The V gene is TRBV19, the J gene TRBJ2-7, with D perhaps matching TRBD1 (6 bases). This CDR3 is built from 14 residues. Trimming stripped 7 bases from V and 7 bases from J, with 20 bases between. Germline CDR1 reads LNHDA; CDR2 reads SQIVND (reference sequence). In nucleotides, the CDR3 is TGTGCCAGTAAGATGACAGGCCTCTCGGAGGAGCAGTACTTC. Amino acid sequence: CASKMTGLSEEQYF.

This clonotype occurred many times. This chain connects TRBV6-6 to TRBJ1-2, with 10 bases lining up with TRBD1. Germline V CDR1 and CDR2: MNHNY, SVGAGI (reference sequence). V dropped 4 bases and J dropped 2; count of bases not matched to a gene: 4. The CDR3 spans 15 residues. Here the CDR3 DNA reads TGTGCCAGCAGTTCCTCGGACAGGGGGAACTATGGCTACACCTTC. Amino acids: CASSSSDRGNYGYTF.

This clonotype was detected only a few times. The chain combines TRBV12-3 or TRBV12-4 with TRBJ2-1; D may be TRBD2 (6 bases). The CDR3 loop spans 13 amino acids. The V and J ends lost 5 bases and 10 bases respectively, with 15 bases between them. The CDR3 is CASSGGLFGEQFF. The CDR3 nucleotides are TGTGCCAGCAGTGGGGGACTGTTCGGGGAGCAGTTCTTC.

The rearrangement uses TRBV28 and TRBJ1-2; D unclear. CDR1 MDHEN and CDR2 SYDVKM come from the germline V gene. The CDR3 loop spans 12 amino acids. CDR3 DNA sequence: TGTGCTACGAAACGGAGTTACTATGGCTACACCTTC. Amino acids: CATKRSYYGYTF.

The chain carries TRBV27 and TRBJ1-6; 7 nucleotides match TRBD1. The CDR3 consists of 13 residues. The J segment lost 13 bases and the V segment lost 4 bases, leaving 7 bases of the junction unmatched. The germline CDR1 and CDR2 sequences are MNHEY and SMNVEV (reference sequence). In nucleotides, the CDR3 is TGTGCCAGCAGTTACTCAGGGGGGTCTCCCCTCCACTTT. This gives the protein CASSYSGGSPLHF.